This T cell receptor (beta chain) was recovered during a study of blood T cell repertoires in COVID-19. The overall study: The analysed material was cDNA or gDNA that came from T cells, B-cell-depleted T cells, or PBMCs.

Data came from immunoSEQ multiplex PCR; TCRdb stores just in-frame clones and leaves some out. The sample comprises around 170,000 clones, roughly nine tenths of which are singletons, and less than 3.5% rests with the top ten. V dropped 0 bases and J dropped 0 bases, with 6 bases sitting between them. This CDR3 comprises 15 residues. Germline V gives CDR1 MNHNS, CDR2 SASEGT. The chain employs TRBV6-1 and TRBJ2-1; D not certain. The source material was peripheral blood. The origin of this receptor is a woman younger than 45 with active or convalescent COVID-19. CDR3 sequence: CASSEALSSYNEQFF. The CDR3 DNA follows: TGTGCCAGCAGTGAAGCTCTGAGCTCCTACAATGAGCAGTTCTTC.